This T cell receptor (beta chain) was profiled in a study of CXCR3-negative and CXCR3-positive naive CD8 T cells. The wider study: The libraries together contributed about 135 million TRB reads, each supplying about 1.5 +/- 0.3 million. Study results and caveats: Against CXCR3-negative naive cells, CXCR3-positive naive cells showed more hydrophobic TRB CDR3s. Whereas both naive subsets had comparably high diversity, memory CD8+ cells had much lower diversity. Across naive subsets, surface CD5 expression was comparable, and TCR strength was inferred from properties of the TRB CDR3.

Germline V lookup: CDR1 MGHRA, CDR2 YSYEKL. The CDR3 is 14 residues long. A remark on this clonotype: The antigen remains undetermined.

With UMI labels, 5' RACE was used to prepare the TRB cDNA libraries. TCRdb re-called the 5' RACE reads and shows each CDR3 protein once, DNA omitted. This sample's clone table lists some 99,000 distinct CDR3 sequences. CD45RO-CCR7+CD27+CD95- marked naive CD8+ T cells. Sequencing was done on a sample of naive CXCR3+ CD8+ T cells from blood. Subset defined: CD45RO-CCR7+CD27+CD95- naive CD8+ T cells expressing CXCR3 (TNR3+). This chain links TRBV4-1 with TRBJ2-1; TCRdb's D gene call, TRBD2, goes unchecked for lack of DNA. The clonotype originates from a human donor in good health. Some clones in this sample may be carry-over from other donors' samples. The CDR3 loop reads CASSIGAGNNEQFF.